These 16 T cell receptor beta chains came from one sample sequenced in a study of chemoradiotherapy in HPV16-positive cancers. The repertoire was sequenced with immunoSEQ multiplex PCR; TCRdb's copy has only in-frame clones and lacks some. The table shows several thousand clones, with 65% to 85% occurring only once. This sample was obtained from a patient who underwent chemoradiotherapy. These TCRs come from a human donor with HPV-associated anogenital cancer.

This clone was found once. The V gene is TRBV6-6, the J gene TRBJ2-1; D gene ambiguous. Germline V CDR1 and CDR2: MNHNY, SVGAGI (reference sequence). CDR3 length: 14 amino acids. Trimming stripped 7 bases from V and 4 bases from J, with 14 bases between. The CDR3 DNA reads TGTGCCAGCACCCTGACTGGCCCGTACAATGAGCAGTTCTTC. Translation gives CASTLTGPYNEQFF.

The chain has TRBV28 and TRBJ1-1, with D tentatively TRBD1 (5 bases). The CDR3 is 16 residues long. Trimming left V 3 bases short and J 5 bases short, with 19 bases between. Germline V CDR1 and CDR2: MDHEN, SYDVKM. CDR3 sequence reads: CASSLSSGQGGTEAFF. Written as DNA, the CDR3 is TGTGCCAGCAGTTTGTCGAGCGGGCAGGGTGGAACTGAAGCTTTCTTT.

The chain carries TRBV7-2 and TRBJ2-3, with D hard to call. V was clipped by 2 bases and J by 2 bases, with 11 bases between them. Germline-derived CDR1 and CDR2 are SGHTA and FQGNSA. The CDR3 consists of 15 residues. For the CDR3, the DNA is TGTGCCAGCAGCTTATTGGGGTTCCCCACAGATACGCAGTATTTT. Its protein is CASSLLGFPTDTQYF.

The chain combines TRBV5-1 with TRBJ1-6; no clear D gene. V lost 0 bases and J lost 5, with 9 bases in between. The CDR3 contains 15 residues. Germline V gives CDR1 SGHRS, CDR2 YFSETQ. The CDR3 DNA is TGCGCCAGCAGCTTGGGCGTACAGAATAATTCACCCCTCCACTTT. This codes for CASSLGVQNNSPLHF.

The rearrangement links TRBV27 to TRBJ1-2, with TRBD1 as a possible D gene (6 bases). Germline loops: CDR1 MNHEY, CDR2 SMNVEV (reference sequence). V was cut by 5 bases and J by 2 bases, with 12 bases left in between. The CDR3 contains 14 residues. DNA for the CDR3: TGTGCCAGCAGTGCACAGGGTAGGAACTATGGCTACACCTTC. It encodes CASSAQGRNYGYTF.

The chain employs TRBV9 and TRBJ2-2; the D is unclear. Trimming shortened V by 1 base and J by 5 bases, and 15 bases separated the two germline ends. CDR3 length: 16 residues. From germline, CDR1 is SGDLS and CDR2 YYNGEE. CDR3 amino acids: CASSVPSIFMTGELFF. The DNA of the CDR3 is TGTGCCAGCAGCGTACCTTCTATTTTTATGACCGGGGAGCTGTTTTTT.

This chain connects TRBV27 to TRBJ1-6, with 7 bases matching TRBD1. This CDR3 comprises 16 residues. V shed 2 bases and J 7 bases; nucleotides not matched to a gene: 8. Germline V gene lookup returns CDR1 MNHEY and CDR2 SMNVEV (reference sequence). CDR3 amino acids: CASSLITGATNSPLHF. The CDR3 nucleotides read TGTGCCAGCAGTTTAATCACAGGGGCGACAAATTCACCCCTCCACTTT.

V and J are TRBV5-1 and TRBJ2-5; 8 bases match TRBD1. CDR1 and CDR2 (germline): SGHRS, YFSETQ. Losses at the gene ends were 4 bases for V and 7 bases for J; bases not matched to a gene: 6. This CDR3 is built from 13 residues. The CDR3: CASSADRGGTQYF. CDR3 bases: TGCGCCAGCAGCGCAGACAGGGGTGGGACCCAGTACTTC.

This chain's CDR3 is CASSRQSTGTHQPQHF. The CDR3 coding sequence is TGTGCCAGCAGTCGCCAATCGACAGGGACCCATCAGCCCCAGCATTTT. V usage is TRBV6-6 and J usage is TRBJ1-5; 7 bases align to TRBD1. The V gene's germline CDR1 is MNHNY and CDR2 SVGAGI (reference sequence). The CDR3 spans 16 residues. Trimming cost V 5 bases and J 5 bases; bases outside gene matches: 12.

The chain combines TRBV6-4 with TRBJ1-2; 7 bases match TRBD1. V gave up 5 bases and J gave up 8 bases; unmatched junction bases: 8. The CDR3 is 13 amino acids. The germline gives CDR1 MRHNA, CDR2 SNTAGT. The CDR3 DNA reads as TGTGCCAGCAGTCAAGACAGGGCCGGGGGCTACACCTTC. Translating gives CASSQDRAGGYTF.

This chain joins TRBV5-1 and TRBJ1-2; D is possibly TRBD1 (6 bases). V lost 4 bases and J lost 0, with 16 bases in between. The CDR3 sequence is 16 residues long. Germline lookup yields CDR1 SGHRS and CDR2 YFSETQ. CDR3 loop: CASSGDTLTPNYGYTF. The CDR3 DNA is TGCGCCAGCAGCGGGGACACGCTTACTCCTAACTATGGCTACACCTTC.

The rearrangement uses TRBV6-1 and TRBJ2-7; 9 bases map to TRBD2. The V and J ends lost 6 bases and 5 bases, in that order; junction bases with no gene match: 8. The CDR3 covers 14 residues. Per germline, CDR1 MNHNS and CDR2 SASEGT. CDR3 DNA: TGTGCCAGCAGCTTAAGCGGGAGGACCCACGAGCAGTACTTC. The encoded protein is CASSLSGRTHEQYF.

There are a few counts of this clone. CDR3 nucleotide sequence: TGTGCCAGCAGTTACGCGGGCCTGGAGAACACTGAAGCTTTCTTT. Its protein product is CASSYAGLENTEAFF. V usage is TRBV6-5 and J usage is TRBJ1-1; D not certain. Trimming took off 2 bases at V and 1 base at J, with 11 bases between the two ends. The CDR3 loop spans 15 amino acids. The germline CDR1 and CDR2 sequences are MNHEY and SVGAGI.

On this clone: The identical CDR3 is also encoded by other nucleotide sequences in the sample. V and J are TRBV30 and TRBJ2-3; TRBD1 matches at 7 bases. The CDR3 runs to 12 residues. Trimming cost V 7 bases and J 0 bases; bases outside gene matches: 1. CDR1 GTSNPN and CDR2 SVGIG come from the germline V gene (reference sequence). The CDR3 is CASQGSTDTQYF. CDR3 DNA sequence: TGTGCCTCACAGGGGAGCACAGATACGCAGTATTTT. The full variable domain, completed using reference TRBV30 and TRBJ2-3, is SQTIHQWPATLVQPVGSPLSLECTVEGTSNPNLYWYRQAAGRGLQLLFYSVGIGQISSEVPQNLSASRPQDRQFILSSKKLLLSDSGFYLCASQGSTDTQYFGPGTRLTVL.

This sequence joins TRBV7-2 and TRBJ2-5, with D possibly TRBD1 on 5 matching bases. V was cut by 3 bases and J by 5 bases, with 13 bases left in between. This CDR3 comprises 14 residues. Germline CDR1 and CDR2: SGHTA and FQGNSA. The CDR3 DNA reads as TGTGCCAGCAGCTTTGGTGGCAGGGTTGAGACCCAGTACTTC. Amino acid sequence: CASSFGGRVETQYF. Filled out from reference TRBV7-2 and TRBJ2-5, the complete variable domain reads GAGVSQSPSNKVTEKGKDVELRCDPISGHTALYWYRQSLGQGLEFLIYFQGNSAPDKSGLPSDRFSAERTGGSVSTLTIQRTQQEDSAVYLCASSFGGRVETQYFGPGTRLLVL.

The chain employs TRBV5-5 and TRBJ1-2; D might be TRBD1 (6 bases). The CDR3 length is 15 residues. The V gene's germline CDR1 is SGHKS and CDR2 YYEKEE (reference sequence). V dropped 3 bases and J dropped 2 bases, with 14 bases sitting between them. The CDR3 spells CASSSNRELNYGYTF. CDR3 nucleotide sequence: TGTGCCAGCAGCTCGAACAGGGAGTTGAACTATGGCTACACCTTC.